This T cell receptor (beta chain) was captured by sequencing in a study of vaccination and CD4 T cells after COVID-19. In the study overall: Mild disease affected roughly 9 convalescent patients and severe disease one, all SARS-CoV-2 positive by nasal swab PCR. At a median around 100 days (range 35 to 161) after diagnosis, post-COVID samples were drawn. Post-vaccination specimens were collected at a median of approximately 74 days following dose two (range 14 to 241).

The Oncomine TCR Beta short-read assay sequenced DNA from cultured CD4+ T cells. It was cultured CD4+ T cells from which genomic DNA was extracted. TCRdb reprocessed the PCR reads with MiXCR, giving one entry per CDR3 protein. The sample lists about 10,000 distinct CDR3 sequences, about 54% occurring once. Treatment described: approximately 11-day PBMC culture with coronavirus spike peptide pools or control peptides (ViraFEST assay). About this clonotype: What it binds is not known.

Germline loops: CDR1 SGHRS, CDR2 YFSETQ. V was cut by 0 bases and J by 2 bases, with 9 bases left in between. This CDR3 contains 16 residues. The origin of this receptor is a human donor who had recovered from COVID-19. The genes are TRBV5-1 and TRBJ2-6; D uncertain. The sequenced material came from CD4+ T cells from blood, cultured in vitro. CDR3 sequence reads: CASSLEFRAGANVLTF. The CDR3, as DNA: TGCGCCAGCAGCTTGGAATTCCGGGCTGGGGCCAACGTCCTGACTTTC.